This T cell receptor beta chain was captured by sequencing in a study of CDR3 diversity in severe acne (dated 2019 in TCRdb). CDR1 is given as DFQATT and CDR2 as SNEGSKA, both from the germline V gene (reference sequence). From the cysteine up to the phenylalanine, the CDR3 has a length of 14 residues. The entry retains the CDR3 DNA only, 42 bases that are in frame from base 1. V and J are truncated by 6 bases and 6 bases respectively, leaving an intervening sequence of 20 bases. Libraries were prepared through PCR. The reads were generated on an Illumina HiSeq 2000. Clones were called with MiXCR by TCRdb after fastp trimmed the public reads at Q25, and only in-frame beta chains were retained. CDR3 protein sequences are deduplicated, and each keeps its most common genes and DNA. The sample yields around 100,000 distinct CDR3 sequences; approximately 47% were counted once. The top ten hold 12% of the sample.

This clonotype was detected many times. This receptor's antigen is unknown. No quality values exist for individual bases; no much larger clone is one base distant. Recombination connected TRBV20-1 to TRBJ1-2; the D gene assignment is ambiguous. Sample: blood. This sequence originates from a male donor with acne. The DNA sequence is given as TGCAGTGCCGTCCAACATCCCGCTTTCGATGGCTACACCTTC. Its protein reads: CSAVQHPAFDGYTF.